Described below is a single TCR beta chain sequence and its context. The antigen is undetermined. The sample's time point: pre-sensitization, week 0. Noted treatment: therapeutic diphenylcyclopropenone sensitization with weekly scalp DPC. TCRdb processed the RACE reads anew with MiXCR; each CDR3 protein has one entry. The sample contains about 290,000 distinct CDR3 sequences, around 7.3% of which appear only once. This specimen belongs to a study of human T cells and chemical hapten exposure. For the study at large: Chiefly women, the patients showed alopecia areata, totalis or universalis.

General study results and limits: Donors had alopecia, so their immune response may differ from healthy people's.

From germline, CDR1 is SGHRS and CDR2 YFSETQ. The CDR3 sequence is 13 residues long. V lost 1 base, J lost 6 bases, and 8 bases lay in between. The starting material was whole blood, obtained in connection with sensitization to the hapten diphenylcyclopropenone (DPC). J is TRBJ2-1 and V is TRBV5-1; D unclear. This clonotype was obtained from a man between 18 and 29 years old with alopecia areata. Some clones in this sample may be carry-over from other donors' samples. The CDR3 DNA follows: TGCGCCAGCAGCTTGTTACTTGTCAATGAGCAGTTCTTC. Protein sequence: CASSLLLVNEQFF.